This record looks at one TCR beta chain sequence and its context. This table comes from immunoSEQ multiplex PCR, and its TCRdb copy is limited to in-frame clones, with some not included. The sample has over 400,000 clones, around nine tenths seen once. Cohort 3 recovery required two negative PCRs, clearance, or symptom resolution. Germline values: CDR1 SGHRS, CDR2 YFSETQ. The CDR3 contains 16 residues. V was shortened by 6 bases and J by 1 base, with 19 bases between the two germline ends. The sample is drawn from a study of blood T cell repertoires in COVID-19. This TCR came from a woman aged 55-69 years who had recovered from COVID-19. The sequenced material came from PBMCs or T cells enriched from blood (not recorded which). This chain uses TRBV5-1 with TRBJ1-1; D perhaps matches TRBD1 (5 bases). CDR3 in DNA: TGCGCCAGCACTATTTCCGGGACTGTGGCGAACACTGAAGCTTTCTTT. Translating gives CASTISGTVANTEAFF.